This T cell receptor (beta chain) was retrieved from a study of Tregs in tolerant kidney transplant recipients. About the study: Sorting of CD4+CD25+CD127- cells followed roughly 3-day belatacept mixed lymphocyte reactions, sometimes with approximately five-day graft donor restimulation. Recipient cells were told from donor cells by antibody staining. The study's findings and limits: This study did not directly address biological reproducibility.

As to this clone: Its antigen remains unknown.

Repertoires were generated with immunoSEQ multiplex PCR, while TCRdb's copy carries only in-frame clones and drops some. The data contain more than 30,000 clones, 65% to 85% of them singletons. The CDR3 runs to 11 residues. Germline V gene lookup returns CDR1 SEHNR and CDR2 FQNEAQ (reference sequence). V dropped 5 bases and J dropped 5 bases, with 7 bases sitting between them. The sample was Tregs from blood cultured with allogeneic cells. The receptor was derived from a human donor in good health. The chain is built from TRBV7-9 and TRBJ2-7, with no clear D. The CDR3 loop is CASSTSNEQYF. The CDR3 region has the DNA TGTGCCAGCAGCACTTCCAACGAGCAGTACTTC.